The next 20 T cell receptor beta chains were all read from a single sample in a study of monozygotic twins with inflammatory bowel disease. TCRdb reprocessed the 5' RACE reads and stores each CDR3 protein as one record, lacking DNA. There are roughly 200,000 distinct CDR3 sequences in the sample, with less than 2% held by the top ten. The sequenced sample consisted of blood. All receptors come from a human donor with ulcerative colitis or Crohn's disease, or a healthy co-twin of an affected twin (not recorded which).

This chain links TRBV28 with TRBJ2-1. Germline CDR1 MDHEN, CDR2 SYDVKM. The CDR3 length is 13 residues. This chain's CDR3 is CASSLGINNEQFF. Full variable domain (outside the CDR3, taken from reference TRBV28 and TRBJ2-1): DVKVTQSSRYLVKRTGEKVFLECVQDMDHENMFWYRQDPGLGLRLIYFSYDVKMKEKGDIPEGYSVSREKKERFSLILESASTNQTSMYLCASSLGINNEQFFGPGTRLTVL.

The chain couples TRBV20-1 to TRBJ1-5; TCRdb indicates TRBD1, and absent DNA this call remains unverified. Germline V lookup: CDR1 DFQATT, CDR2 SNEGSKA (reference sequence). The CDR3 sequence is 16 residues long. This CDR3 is CSARDGTGTGYQPQHF.

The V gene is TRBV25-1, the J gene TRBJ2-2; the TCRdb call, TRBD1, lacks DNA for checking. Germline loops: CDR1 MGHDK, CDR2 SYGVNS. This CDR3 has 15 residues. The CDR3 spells CASSSTRRQTGELFF.

CDR3 loop: CASRSGEGYGYTF. The chain combines TRBV6-5 with TRBJ1-2. This CDR3 contains 13 residues. Germline V gene data show CDR1 as MNHEY and CDR2 as SVGAGI.

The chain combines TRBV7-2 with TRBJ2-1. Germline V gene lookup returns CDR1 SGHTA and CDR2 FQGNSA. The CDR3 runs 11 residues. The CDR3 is CASSQIGEQFF.

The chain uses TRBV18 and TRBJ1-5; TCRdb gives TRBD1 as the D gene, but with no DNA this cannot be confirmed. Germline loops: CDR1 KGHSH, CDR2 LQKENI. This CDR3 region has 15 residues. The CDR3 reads CASSLSQGNNQPQHF.

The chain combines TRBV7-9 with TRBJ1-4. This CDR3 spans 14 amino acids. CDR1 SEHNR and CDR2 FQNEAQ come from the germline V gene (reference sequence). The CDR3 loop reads CASSWDGWGEKLFF.

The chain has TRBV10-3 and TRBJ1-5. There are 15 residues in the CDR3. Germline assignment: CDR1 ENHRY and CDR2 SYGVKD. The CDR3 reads CAISESGREGGSQHF.

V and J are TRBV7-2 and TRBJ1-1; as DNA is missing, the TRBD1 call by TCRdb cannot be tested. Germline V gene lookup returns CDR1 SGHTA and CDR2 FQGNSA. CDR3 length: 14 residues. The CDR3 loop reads CASSQTGVNTEAFF. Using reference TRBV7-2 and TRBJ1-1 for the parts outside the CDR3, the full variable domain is GAGVSQSPSNKVTEKGKDVELRCDPISGHTALYWYRQSLGQGLEFLIYFQGNSAPDKSGLPSDRFSAERTGGSVSTLTIQRTQQEDSAVYLCASSQTGVNTEAFFGQGTRLTVV.

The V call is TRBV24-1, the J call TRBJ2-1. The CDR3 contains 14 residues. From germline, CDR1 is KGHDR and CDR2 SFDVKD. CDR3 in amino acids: CATSDFRRGNEQFF.

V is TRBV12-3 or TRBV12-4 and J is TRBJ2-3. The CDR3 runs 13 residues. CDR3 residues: CASSLVPVDTQYF.

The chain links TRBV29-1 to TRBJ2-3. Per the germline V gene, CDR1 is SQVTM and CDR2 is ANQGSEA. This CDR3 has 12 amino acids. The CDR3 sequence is CSVEEEADTQYF.

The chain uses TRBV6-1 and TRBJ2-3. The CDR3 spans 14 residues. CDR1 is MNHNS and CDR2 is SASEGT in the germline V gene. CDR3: CASREAGLLDTQYF.

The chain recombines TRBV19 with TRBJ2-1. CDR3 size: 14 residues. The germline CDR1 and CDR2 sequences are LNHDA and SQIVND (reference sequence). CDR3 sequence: CASSIYFGYNEQFF.

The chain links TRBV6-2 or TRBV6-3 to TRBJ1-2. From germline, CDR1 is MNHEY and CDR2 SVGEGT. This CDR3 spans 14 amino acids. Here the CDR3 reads CASSYSTLVYGYTF.

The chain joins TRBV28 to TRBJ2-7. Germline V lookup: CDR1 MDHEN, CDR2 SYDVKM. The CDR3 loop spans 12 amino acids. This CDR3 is CASGSRSYEQYF.

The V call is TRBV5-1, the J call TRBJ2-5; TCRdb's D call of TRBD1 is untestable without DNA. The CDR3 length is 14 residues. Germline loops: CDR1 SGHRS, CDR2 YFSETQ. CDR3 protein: CASSPQGAVETQYF.

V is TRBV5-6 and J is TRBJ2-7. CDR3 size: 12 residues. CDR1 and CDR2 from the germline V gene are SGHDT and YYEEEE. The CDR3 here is CASSLPIGEQYF.

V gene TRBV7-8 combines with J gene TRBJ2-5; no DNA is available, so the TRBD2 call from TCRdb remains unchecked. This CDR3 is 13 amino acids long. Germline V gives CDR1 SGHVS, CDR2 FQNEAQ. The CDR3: CASGEGPRETQYF. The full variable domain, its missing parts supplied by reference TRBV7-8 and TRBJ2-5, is GAGVSQSPRYKVAKRGQDVALRCDPISGHVSLFWYQQALGQGPEFLTYFQNEAQLDKSGLPSDRFFAERPEGSVSTLKIQRTQQEDSAVYLCASGEGPRETQYFGPGTRLLVL.

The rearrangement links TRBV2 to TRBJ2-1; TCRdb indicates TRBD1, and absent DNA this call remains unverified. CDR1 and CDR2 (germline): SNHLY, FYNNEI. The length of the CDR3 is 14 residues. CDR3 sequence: CASSEALGVREQFF.